Below, 14 T cell receptor beta chains from the same sample are listed, as sequenced in a study of cytomegalovirus exposure and HLA in healthy donors. The PCR had 60 Vbeta and 13 Jbeta primers. Sequencing used immunoSEQ multiplex PCR; TCRdb keeps in-frame clones, though not all of them. This table has approximately 170,000 clones, more than 70% appearing once. Sequencing input: PBMCs. The source of these receptors is a woman aged 50 to 60 in good health and CMV-seropositive.

CDR3 residues: CASSHTGTGVTDTQYF. The CDR3 DNA reads TGTGCCAGCAGCCATACCGGGACAGGGGTCACAGATACGCAGTATTTT. The chain combines TRBV11-1 with TRBJ2-3; 10 nucleotides agree with TRBD1. CDR1 and CDR2 (germline): SGHAT, FQDESV (reference sequence). The CDR3 extends over 16 amino acids. With V trimmed by 5 bases and J by 2 bases, 7 bases remained unmatched.

The V and J genes are TRBV7-9 and TRBJ2-1; 11 bases align to TRBD2. J gave up 0 bases and V 4 bases, and 5 bases lay outside the gene matches. Germline CDR1 is SEHNR and CDR2 is FQNEAQ (reference sequence). CDR3 length: 17 residues. This CDR3 is CASSSSGGPNSYNEQFF. In DNA, the CDR3 is TGTGCCAGCAGCTCTAGCGGGGGGCCCAACTCCTACAATGAGCAGTTCTTC.

The count of this clone is one. The chain couples TRBV21-1 to TRBJ1-6. TRBV21-1 is labeled a pseudogene. The CDR3 loop spans 18 amino acids. CDR3 loop: CASSKRAGRRLGGSPLHF. The CDR3 bases are TGTGCCAGCAGCAAAAGGGCAGGGAGGAGGTTAGGAGGTTCACCCCTCCACTTT.

V gene TRBV21-1 combines with J gene TRBJ2-2; the table's D gene call, TRBD2, was not cross checked with the DNA. TRBV21-1 is a pseudogene segment. The CDR3 is 19 amino acids. CDR3 in amino acids: CASSKAETSGTGITGELFF. CDR3 DNA: TGTGCCAGCAGCAAAGCTGAGACTAGCGGGACCGGAATAACCGGGGAGCTGTTTTTT.

The J gene is TRBJ2-7, the V gene TRBV27, with 8 bases matching TRBD2. The V and J ends lost 7 bases and 0 bases, in that order; junction bases with no gene match: 11. The CDR3 totals 16 residues. Per germline, CDR1 MNHEY and CDR2 SMNVEV (reference sequence). CDR3 protein: CASMPWGGGPSYEQYF. Written as DNA, the CDR3 is TGTGCCAGCATGCCCTGGGGCGGGGGGCCCTCCTACGAGCAGTACTTC.

The chain carries TRBV6-1 and TRBJ1-3, with no clear D. CDR3 length equals 12 residues. Trimming took 3 bases from V and 5 from J, leaving 5 bases between them. Germline-derived CDR1 and CDR2 are MNHNS and SASEGT. DNA for the CDR3: TGTGCCAGCAGTGAGAACAGAAACACCATATATTTT. Its translation: CASSENRNTIYF.

The gene calls are TRBV11-3 and TRBJ2-3; D unresolved. Per germline, CDR1 SGHNT and CDR2 YENEEA. Trimming took off 1 base at V and 4 bases at J, with 12 bases between the two ends. The CDR3 runs to 15 residues. The CDR3 DNA is TGTGCCAGCAGCTTAGGGCGTGGCGCGGCAGATACGCAGTATTTT. Translated, it gives CASSLGRGAADTQYF. Full variable domain (remainder filled in from reference TRBV11-3 and TRBJ2-3): EAGVVQSPRYKIIEKKQPVAFWCNPISGHNTLYWYLQNLGQGPELLIRYENEEAVDDSQLPKDRFSAERLKGVDSTLKIQPAELGDSAVYLCASSLGRGAADTQYFGPGTRLTVL.

Here the CDR3 DNA reads TGTGCCAGCAGCTCGGGACAGCCTAATCAGCCCCAGCATTTT. Its protein is CASSSGQPNQPQHF. This rearrangement joins TRBV7-3 to TRBJ1-5; 7 bases fit TRBD1. Trimming removed 4 bases from V and 4 bases from J; junction bases left unmatched: 4. The germline V gene encodes CDR1 SGHTA and CDR2 FQGTGA. The length of the CDR3 is 14 residues.

The rearrangement uses TRBV30 and TRBJ1-2; tentative D call: TRBD1 (5 bases). The CDR3 extends over 10 amino acids. In germline, CDR1 is GTSNPN, CDR2 SVGIG (reference sequence). V was cut by 5 bases and J by 7 bases, with 8 bases left in between. The CDR3 reads CAWGGSGYTF. The CDR3 nucleotides read TGTGCCTGGGGGGGGTCTGGCTACACCTTC.

The gene calls are TRBV15 and TRBJ2-3; 9 nucleotides agree with TRBD1. The V segment lost 0 bases and the J segment 3 bases; nucleotides outside the gene matches: 7. Germline CDR1 is LNHNV and CDR2 is YYDKDF (reference sequence). CDR3 size: 17 residues. The CDR3 loop is CATSRDVTGGGTDTQYF. CDR3 DNA: TGTGCCACCAGCAGAGACGTGACAGGGGGAGGGACAGATACGCAGTATTTT.

The chain is built from TRBV10-3 and TRBJ2-3; D is unclear. Germline CDR1 is ENHRY and CDR2 is SYGVKD. The CDR3 is made up of 15 amino acids. Trimming shortened V by 2 bases and J by 0 bases, and 9 bases separated the two germline ends. In nucleotides, the CDR3 is TGTGCCATCAGTGAGACGGTCACTAGCACAGATACGCAGTATTTT. Amino acids: CAISETVTSTDTQYF.

Only a few counts were recorded for this clone. The chain uses TRBV10-1 and TRBJ2-7, with D maybe TRBD1 (6 bases). Germline V gene data show CDR1 as WNHNN and CDR2 as SYGVQD (reference sequence). V was pared by 3 bases and J by 0 bases, with 27 bases between. The CDR3 runs to 20 residues. The DNA of the CDR3 is TGCGCCAGCAGTGAAAGGACCGGAGGTAGGGGGTTTAGAAACTCCTACGAGCAGTACTTC. It specifies CASSERTGGRGFRNSYEQYF.

This clone was seen only a few times. This chain uses TRBV19 with TRBJ2-6; 11 bases agree with TRBD2. The CDR3 contains 19 residues. After removal of 2 bases from V and 0 bases from J, the junction contained 6 bases not matched to a gene. Germline V gene sequence: CDR1 LNHDA, CDR2 SQIVND (reference sequence). CDR3 in DNA: TGTGCCAGTAGTATACCGGGACTAGCGGTCCTCTCTGGGGCCAACGTCCTGACTTTC. Translation: CASSIPGLAVLSGANVLTF. The complete variable domain, with remaining parts taken from reference TRBV19 and TRBJ2-6, reads DGGITQSPKYLFRKEGQNVTLSCEQNLNHDAMYWYRQDPGQGLRLIYYSQIVNDFQKGDIAEGYSVSREKKESFPLTVTSAQKNPTAFYLCASSIPGLAVLSGANVLTFGAGSRLTVL.

The V gene is TRBV18, the J gene TRBJ1-1; D is unresolved. Germline CDR1 reads KGHSH; CDR2 reads LQKENI. The CDR3 has 18 amino acids. V was clipped by 3 bases and J by 0 bases, with 20 bases between them. As DNA, the CDR3 is TGTGCCAGCTCACCTCCCCTCGGGGAGTCTTCTATGAACACTGAAGCTTTCTTT. It specifies CASSPPLGESSMNTEAFF. Variable domain in full (rest from reference TRBV18 and TRBJ1-1): NAGVMQNPRHLVRRRGQEARLRCSPMKGHSHVYWYRQLPEEGLKFMVYLQKENIIDESGMPKERFSAEFPKEGPSILRIQQVVRGDSAAYFCASSPPLGESSMNTEAFFGQGTRLTVV.